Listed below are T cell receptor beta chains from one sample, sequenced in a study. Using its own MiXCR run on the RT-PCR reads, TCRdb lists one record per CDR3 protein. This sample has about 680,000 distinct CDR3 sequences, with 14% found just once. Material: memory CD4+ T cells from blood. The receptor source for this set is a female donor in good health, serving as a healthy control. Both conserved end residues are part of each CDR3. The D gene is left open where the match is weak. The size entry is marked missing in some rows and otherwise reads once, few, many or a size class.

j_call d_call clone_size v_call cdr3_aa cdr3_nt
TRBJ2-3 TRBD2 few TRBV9 CASSVGTSGSGDTQYF TGTGCCAGCAGCGTAGGGACTAGCGGGAGTGGAGATACGCAGTATTTT
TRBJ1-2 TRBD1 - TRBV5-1 CASSWTRGHRGYTF TGCGCCAGCAGCTGGACGAGGGGGCATCGTGGCTACACCTTC
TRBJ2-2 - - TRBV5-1 CASSLAPRGPGELFF TGCGCCAGCAGCTTGGCCCCTCGGGGACCCGGGGAGCTGTTTTTT
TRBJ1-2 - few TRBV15 CATSRDRRGGYTF TGTGCCACCAGCAGAGATCGGAGGGGTGGCTACACCTTC
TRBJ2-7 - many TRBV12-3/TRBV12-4 CASSSVYSSYEQYF TGTGCCAGCAGTTCGGTTTACAGCTCCTACGAGCAGTACTTC
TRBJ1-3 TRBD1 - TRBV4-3 CASSQQTGGNTIYF TGCGCCAGCAGCCAACAGACAGGGGGAAACACCATATATTTT
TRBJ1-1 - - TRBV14 CASSPPGRSMNTEAFF TGTGCCAGCAGCCCCCCAGGCCGGTCAATGAACACTGAAGCTTTCTTT
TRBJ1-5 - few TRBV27 CASSVRGNSNQPQHF TGTGCCAGCAGTGTACGGGGTAATAGCAATCAGCCCCAGCATTTT
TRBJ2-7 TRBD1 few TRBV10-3 CAISTRTGIGYEQYF TGTGCCATCAGTACCCGGACAGGGATCGGCTACGAGCAGTACTTC
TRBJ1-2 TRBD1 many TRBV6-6 CASSYGDRGSYGYTF TGTGCCAGCAGTTACGGAGACAGGGGGTCCTATGGCTACACCTTC
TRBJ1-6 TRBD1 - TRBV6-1 CASSGLTGRDNSPLHF TGTGCCAGCAGTGGCCTGACAGGGCGCGATAATTCACCCCTCCACTTT
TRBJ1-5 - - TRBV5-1 CASSLAGEGYQPQHF TGCGCCAGCAGCTTGGCCGGGGAGGGCTATCAGCCCCAGCATTTT
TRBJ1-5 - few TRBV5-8 CASSADSFNQPQHF TGTGCCAGCAGTGCGGACAGCTTCAATCAGCCCCAGCATTTT
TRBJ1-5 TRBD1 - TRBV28 CASSSPYSSNTGDRGRGQPQHF TGTGCCAGCAGTTCCCCTTACAGCTCGAACACCGGGGACAGGGGGAGAGGTCAGCCCCAGCATTTT
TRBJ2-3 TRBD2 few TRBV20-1 CSGPSGGTDTQYF TGCAGTGGCCCTAGCGGGGGCACAGATACGCAGTATTTT
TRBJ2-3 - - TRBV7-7 CASSLARRAGGLDTQYF TGTGCCAGCAGCTTAGCGCGGCGGGCGGGTGGATTGGATACGCAGTATTTT
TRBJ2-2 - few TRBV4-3 CASSQAGFCGELFF TGCGCCAGCAGCCAAGCGGGGTTCTGCGGGGAGCTGTTTTTT
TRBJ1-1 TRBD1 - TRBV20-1 CSASDQRGQFNTEAFF TGCAGTGCTAGCGACCAACGGGGACAGTTCAACACTGAAGCTTTCTTT
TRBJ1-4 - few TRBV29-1 CSVAAGVAGLGEKLFF TGCAGCGTTGCAGCCGGGGTTGCGGGTCTAGGTGAAAAACTGTTTTTT
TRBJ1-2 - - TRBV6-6 CASSYLSGNYGYTF TGTGCCAGCAGTTACCTCTCAGGTAACTATGGCTACACCTTC
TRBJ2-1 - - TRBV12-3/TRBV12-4 CASSFGSGNYNEQFF TGTGCCAGCAGTTTTGGTAGCGGAAACTACAATGAGCAGTTCTTC
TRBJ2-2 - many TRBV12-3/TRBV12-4 CASSSTGFTGELFF TGTGCCAGCAGCTCCACAGGTTTCACCGGGGAGCTGTTTTTT
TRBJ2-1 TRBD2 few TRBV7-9 CASSKGLAAYNEQFF TGTGCCAGCAGCAAAGGACTAGCGGCTTACAATGAGCAGTTCTTC
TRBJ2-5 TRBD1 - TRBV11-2 CASKTPGQGAWETQYF TGTGCCAGCAAAACCCCGGGACAGGGGGCGTGGGAGACCCAGTACTTC
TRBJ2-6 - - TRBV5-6 CASSLVGPPGGANVLTF TGTGCCAGCAGCTTGGTAGGCCCCCCGGGCGGGGCCAACGTCCTGACTTTC
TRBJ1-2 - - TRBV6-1 CASSEAAAGYGYTF TGTGCCAGCAGTGAAGCTGCAGCAGGCTATGGCTACACCTTC
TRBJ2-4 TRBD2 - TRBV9 CASSAGGGEFGIQYF TGTGCCAGCAGCGCGGGGGGGGGCGAGTTTGGCATTCAGTACTTC
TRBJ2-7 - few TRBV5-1 CASSLSIGHNSVSYEQYF TGCGCCAGCAGCTTGAGTATAGGCCATAACTCGGTATCCTACGAGCAGTACTTC
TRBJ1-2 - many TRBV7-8 CASSLVSDNRGYTF TGTGCCAGCAGCTTAGTGTCAGACAATCGTGGCTACACCTTC
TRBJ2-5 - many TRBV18 CASSPREGPRETQYF TGTGCCAGCTCACCTCGCGAAGGGCCGAGGGAGACCCAGTACTTC
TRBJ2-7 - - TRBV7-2 CASSLAAGPNYEQYF TGTGCCAGCAGCTTAGCGGCCGGGCCCAACTACGAGCAGTACTTC
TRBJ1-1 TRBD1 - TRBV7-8 CASSRGTGGDGTEAFF TGTGCCAGCAGCCGCGGGACAGGGGGAGATGGAACTGAAGCTTTCTTT
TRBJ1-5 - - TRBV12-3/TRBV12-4 CASSYLYSNQPQHF TGTGCCAGCAGTTACCTTTATAGCAATCAGCCCCAGCATTTT
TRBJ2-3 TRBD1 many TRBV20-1 CSATTGAPDGPDTQYF TGCAGTGCCACCACAGGGGCCCCGGACGGTCCAGATACGCAGTATTTT
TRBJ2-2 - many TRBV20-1 CSAAQGLTGELFF TGCAGCGCAGCCCAGGGGTTAACCGGGGAGCTGTTTTTT
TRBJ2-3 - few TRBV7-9 CASSLSAGETGTDTQYF TGTGCCAGCAGCTTATCCGCGGGGGAGACAGGGACAGATACGCAGTATTTT
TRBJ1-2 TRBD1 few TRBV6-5 CASSFGTGVGYTF TGTGCCAGCAGTTTCGGGACAGGGGTTGGCTACACCTTC
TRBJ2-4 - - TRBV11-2 CASSVVDSAAQYF TGTGCCAGCAGTGTGGTGGACTCGGCGGCTCAGTACTTC
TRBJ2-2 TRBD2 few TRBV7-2 CASSLVGLAGPLNTGELFF TGTGCCAGCAGCTTAGTCGGACTAGCGGGACCATTAAACACCGGGGAGCTGTTTTTT